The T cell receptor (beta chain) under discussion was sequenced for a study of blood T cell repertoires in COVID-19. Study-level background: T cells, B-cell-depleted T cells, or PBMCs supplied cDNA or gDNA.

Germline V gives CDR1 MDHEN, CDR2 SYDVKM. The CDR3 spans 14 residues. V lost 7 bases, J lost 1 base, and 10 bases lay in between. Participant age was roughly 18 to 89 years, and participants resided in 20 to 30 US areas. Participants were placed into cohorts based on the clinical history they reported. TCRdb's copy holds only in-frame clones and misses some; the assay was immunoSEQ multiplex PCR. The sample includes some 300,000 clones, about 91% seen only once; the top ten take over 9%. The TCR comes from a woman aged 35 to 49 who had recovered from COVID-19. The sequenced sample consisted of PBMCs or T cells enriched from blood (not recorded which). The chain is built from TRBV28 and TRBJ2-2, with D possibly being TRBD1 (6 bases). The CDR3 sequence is CASITTGNTGELFF. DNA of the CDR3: TGTGCCAGCATTACGACAGGGAACACCGGGGAGCTGTTTTTT.